These 9 T cell receptor beta chains came from one sample sequenced in a study of T cell responses to AZD1222 COVID-19 vaccine. Using immunoSEQ multiplex PCR, the repertoire was profiled, and TCRdb retains in-frame clones only, with some absent. The sample records approximately 97,000 clones, around 90% being singletons. Sequences were derived from peripheral blood, sampled on day 0 of AZD1222 vaccination. These receptors all stem from an adult in good health.

The V gene is TRBV4-1, the J gene TRBJ2-1; 7 bases are shared with TRBD2. J lost 4 bases, V lost 4 bases, and 13 bases had no gene match. CDR1 is MGHRA, CDR2 YSYEKL, per germline. CDR3 length equals 17 residues. The CDR3 reads CASSPQYQGGPYNEQFF. CDR3 DNA sequence: TGCGCCAGCAGCCCACAGTATCAGGGAGGGCCATACAATGAGCAGTTCTTC.

The chain carries TRBV7-6 and TRBJ2-1, with 13 bases that match TRBD2. The CDR3 is made up of 16 amino acids. J lost 6 bases, V lost 7 bases, and 9 bases had no gene match. Germline V CDR1 and CDR2: SGHVS, FNYEAQ. CDR3 DNA sequence: TGTGCCAGCACCGAGATAGGACTAGCGGGAGTCAATGAGCAGTTCTTC. Translated: CASTEIGLAGVNEQFF.

The chain couples TRBV4-3 to TRBJ1-4, with 7 bases fitting TRBD1. The germline gives CDR1 LGHNA, CDR2 YSLEER. V shed 2 bases, J shed 7 bases, and the junction held 7 bases outside the gene matches. The CDR3 is 15 amino acids. CDR3 nucleotide sequence: TGCGCCAGCAGCCAATTCAGCAGGGGGACTGAAAAACTGTTTTTT. Its protein is CASSQFSRGTEKLFF.

The genes are TRBV4-1 and TRBJ1-2, with 7 nucleotides matching TRBD1. Germline V gives CDR1 MGHRA, CDR2 YSYEKL. With 4 bases clipped from V and 5 bases from J, the junction kept 4 bases outside the gene matches. The CDR3 consists of 13 residues. As DNA, the CDR3 is TGCGCCAGCAGCCCTACAGGGGTTTATGGCTACACCTTC. Protein product: CASSPTGVYGYTF.

This chain uses TRBV15 with TRBJ1-4; TRBD1 agrees at 7 bases. The CDR3 is made up of 16 amino acids. J was trimmed by 5 bases and V by 0 bases; bases with no gene match: 6. Per the germline V gene, CDR1 is LNHNV and CDR2 is YYDKDF (reference sequence). CDR3 nucleotide sequence: TGTGCCACCAGCAGAGACTTGGACAGGCTGAATGAAAAACTGTTTTTT. Its protein is CATSRDLDRLNEKLFF. Full variable domain (missing parts from reference TRBV15 and TRBJ1-4): DAMVIQNPRYQVTQFGKPVTLSCSQTLNHNVMYWYQQKSSQAPKLLFHYYDKDFNNEADTPDNFQSRRPNTSFCFLDIRSPGLGDTAMYLCATSRDLDRLNEKLFFGSGTQLSVL.

This clone was detected only once. This chain's CDR3 is CASSKSDRAGWTQPQHF. For the CDR3, the DNA is TGTGCCAGCAGCAAATCGGATAGGGCAGGGTGGACTCAGCCCCAGCATTTT. The gene calls are TRBV21-1 and TRBJ1-5; TRBD1, the table's D call, lacks a check against the DNA. TRBV21-1 is marked as a pseudogene. The CDR3 has 17 residues.

The chain has TRBV28 and TRBJ2-7; D possibly corresponds to TRBD1 (6 bases). Germline V gene data show CDR1 as MDHEN and CDR2 as SYDVKM. Trimming removed 1 base at V and 5 bases at J, with 12 bases between. CDR3 length: 14 residues. The CDR3 DNA follows: TGTGCCAGCAGTTTATTTACAGGGATCGACGAGCAGTACTTC. Protein: CASSLFTGIDEQYF. The full variable domain, in which reference TRBV28 and TRBJ2-7 provide the parts outside the CDR3, is DVKVTQSSRYLVKRTGEKVFLECVQDMDHENMFWYRQDPGLGLRLIYFSYDVKMKEKGDIPEGYSVSREKKERFSLILESASTNQTSMYLCASSLFTGIDEQYFGPGTRLTVT.

The chain joins TRBV7-9 to TRBJ1-5; TRBD1 matches at 7 bases. The V gene end was trimmed by 6 bases and the J gene end by 9 bases; junction bases not matched to a gene: 11. The CDR3 consists of 14 residues. CDR1 and CDR2 from the germline V gene are SEHNR and FQNEAQ (reference sequence). The CDR3 nucleotides are TGTGCCAGCAGTCATGACAGGGCGAGGGGGCCCCAGCATTTT. Its protein product is CASSHDRARGPQHF.

The chain recombines TRBV27 with TRBJ2-5; possible D gene TRBD1, 6 bases. The germline CDR1 and CDR2 sequences are MNHEY and SMNVEV (reference sequence). The CDR3 spans 14 residues. V lost 5 bases, J lost 5 bases, and 15 bases lay in between. DNA of the CDR3: TGTGCCAGCAGTCCCTGGGGGCAGTTGGAGACCCAGTACTTC. Protein product: CASSPWGQLETQYF.